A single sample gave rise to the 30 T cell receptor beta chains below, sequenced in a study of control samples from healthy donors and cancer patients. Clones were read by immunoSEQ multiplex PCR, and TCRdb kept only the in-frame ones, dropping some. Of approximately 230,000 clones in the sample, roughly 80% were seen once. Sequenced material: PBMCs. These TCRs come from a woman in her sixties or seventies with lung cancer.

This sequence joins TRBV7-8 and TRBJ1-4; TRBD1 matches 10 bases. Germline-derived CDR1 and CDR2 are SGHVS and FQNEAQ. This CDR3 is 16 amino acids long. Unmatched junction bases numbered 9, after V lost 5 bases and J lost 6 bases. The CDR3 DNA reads TGTGCCAGCAGCCCCCGGCGGGACAGGGGCTATGAAAAACTGTTTTTT. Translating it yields CASSPRRDRGYEKLFF.

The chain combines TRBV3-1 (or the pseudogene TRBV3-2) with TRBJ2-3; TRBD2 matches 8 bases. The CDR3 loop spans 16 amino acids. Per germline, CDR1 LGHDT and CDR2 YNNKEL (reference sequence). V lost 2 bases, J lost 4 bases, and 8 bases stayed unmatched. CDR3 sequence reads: CASSQWDSGTSDTQYF. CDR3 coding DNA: TGTGCCAGCAGCCAATGGGATAGCGGGACGTCAGATACGCAGTATTTT.

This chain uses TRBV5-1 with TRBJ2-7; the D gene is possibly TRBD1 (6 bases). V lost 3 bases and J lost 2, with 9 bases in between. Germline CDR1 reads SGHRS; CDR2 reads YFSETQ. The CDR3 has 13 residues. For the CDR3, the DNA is TGCGCCAGCAGCTCTAGACAGGCCTACGAGCAGTACTTC. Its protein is CASSSRQAYEQYF.

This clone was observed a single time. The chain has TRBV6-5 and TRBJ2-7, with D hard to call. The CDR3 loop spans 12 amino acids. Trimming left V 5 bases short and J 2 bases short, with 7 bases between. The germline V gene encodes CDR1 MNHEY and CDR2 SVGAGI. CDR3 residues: CASSPRTYEQYF. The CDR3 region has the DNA TGTGCCAGCAGTCCCCGAACCTACGAGCAGTACTTC.

As DNA, the CDR3 is TGCGCCAGCAGTGAGAAGCGGGGGGTCACAGATACGCAGTATTTT. Translation gives CASSEKRGVTDTQYF. The chain links TRBV10-1 to TRBJ2-3; 9 bases agree with TRBD2. J lost 2 bases, V lost 2 bases, and 2 bases had no gene match. CDR3 length: 15 residues. In germline, CDR1 is WNHNN, CDR2 SYGVQD (reference sequence).

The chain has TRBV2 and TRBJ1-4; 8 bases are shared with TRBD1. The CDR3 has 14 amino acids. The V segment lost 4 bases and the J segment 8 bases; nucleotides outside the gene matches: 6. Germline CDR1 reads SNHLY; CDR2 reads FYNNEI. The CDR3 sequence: CASSAQGVEEKLFF. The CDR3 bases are TGTGCCAGCAGTGCACAGGGGGTAGAGGAAAAACTGTTTTTT. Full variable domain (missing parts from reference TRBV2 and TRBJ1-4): EPEVTQTPSHQVTQMGQEVILRCVPISNHLYFYWYRQILGQKVEFLVSFYNNEISEKSEIFDDQFSVERPDGSNFTLKIRSTKLEDSAMYFCASSAQGVEEKLFFGSGTQLSVL.

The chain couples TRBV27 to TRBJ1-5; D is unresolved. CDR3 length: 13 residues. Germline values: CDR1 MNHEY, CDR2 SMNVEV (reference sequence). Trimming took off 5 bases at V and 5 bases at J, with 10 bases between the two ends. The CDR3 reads CASSPKAYQPQHF. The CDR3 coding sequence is TGTGCCAGCAGTCCCAAGGCCTATCAGCCCCAGCATTTT.

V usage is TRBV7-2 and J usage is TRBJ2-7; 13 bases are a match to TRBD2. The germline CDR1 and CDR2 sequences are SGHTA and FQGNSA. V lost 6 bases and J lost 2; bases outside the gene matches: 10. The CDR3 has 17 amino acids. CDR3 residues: CASRPPGLAGRTYEQYF. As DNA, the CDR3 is TGTGCCAGCAGACCTCCGGGACTAGCGGGGCGCACCTACGAGCAGTACTTC.

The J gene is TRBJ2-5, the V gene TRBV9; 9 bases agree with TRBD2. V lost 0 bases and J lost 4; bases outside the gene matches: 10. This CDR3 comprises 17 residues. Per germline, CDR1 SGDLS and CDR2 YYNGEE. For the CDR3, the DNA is TGTGCCAGCAGCGTAGGGGTTAGCGGGAGAACTGGAGAGACCCAGTACTTC. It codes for CASSVGVSGRTGETQYF.

CDR3 nucleotide sequence: TGTGCCACCAGCAGGGGAGATACCTCCTCTGGAAACACCATATATTTT. Its translation is CATSRGDTSSGNTIYF. This sequence joins TRBV15 and TRBJ1-3, with D unresolved. From germline, CDR1 is LNHNV and CDR2 YYDKDF (reference sequence). Deletions cut 3 bases from V and 0 bases from J, with 12 bases between. This CDR3 comprises 16 residues. Filled out from reference TRBV15 and TRBJ1-3, the complete variable domain reads DAMVIQNPRYQVTQFGKPVTLSCSQTLNHNVMYWYQQKSSQAPKLLFHYYDKDFNNEADTPDNFQSRRPNTSFCFLDIRSPGLGDTAMYLCATSRGDTSSGNTIYFGEGSWLTVV.

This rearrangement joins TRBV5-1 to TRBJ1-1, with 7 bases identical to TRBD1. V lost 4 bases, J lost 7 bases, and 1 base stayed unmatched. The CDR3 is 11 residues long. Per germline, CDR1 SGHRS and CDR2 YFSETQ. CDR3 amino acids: CASSRDSEAFF. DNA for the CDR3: TGCGCCAGCAGCAGGGACAGTGAAGCTTTCTTT.

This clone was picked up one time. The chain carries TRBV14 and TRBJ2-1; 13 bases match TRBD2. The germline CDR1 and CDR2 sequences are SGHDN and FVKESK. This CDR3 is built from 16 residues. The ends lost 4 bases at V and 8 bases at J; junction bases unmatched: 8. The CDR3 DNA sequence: TGTGCCAGCAGCCTCCTCGGGACTAGCGGGAAGGATGAGCAGTTCTTC. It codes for CASSLLGTSGKDEQFF.

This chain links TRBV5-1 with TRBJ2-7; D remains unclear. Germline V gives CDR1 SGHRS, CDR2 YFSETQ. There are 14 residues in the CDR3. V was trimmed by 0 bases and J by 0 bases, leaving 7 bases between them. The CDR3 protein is CASSLAVDSYEQYF. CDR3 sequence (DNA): TGCGCCAGCAGCTTGGCAGTCGACTCCTACGAGCAGTACTTC.

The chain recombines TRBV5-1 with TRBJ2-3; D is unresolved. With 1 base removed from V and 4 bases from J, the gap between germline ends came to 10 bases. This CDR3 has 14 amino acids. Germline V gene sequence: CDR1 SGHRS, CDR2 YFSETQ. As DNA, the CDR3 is TGCGCCAGCAGCTTGCTAAATTTGGCAGATACGCAGTATTTT. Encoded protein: CASSLLNLADTQYF.

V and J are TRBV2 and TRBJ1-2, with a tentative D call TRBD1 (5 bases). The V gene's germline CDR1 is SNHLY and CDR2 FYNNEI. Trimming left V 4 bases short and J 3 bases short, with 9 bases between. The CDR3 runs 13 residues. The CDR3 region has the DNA TGTGCCAGCAGTGGGGGCAGCGACTATGGCTACACCTTC. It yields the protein CASSGGSDYGYTF.

The CDR3 nucleotides are TGTGCCAGCAGTGTCGTTGGCGGGGGCTGGTACAATGAGCAGTTCTTC. As protein: CASSVVGGGWYNEQFF. The V and J genes are TRBV2 and TRBJ2-1, with a tentative D call TRBD2 (7 bases). Between the trimmed V and J ends, which lost 4 bases and 4 bases, there was a span of 17 bases. The CDR3 has 16 amino acids. Germline V gene data show CDR1 as SNHLY and CDR2 as FYNNEI. Drawing the rest from reference TRBV2 and TRBJ2-1, the complete variable domain is EPEVTQTPSHQVTQMGQEVILRCVPISNHLYFYWYRQILGQKVEFLVSFYNNEISEKSEIFDDQFSVERPDGSNFTLKIRSTKLEDSAMYFCASSVVGGGWYNEQFFGPGTRLTVL.

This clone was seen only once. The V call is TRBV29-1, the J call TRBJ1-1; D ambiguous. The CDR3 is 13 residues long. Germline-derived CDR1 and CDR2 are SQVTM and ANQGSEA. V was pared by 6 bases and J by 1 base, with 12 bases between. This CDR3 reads CSVSNLPNTEAFF. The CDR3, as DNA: TGCAGCGTCTCTAACCTGCCGAACACTGAAGCTTTCTTT.

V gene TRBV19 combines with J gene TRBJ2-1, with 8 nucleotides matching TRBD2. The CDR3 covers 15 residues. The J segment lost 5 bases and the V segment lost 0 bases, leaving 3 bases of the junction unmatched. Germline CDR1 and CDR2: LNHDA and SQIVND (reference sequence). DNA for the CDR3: TGTGCCAGTAGTATAGATAGCGGGACCCACAATGAGCAGTTCTTC. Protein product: CASSIDSGTHNEQFF. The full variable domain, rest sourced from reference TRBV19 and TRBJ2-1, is DGGITQSPKYLFRKEGQNVTLSCEQNLNHDAMYWYRQDPGQGLRLIYYSQIVNDFQKGDIAEGYSVSREKKESFPLTVTSAQKNPTAFYLCASSIDSGTHNEQFFGPGTRLTVL.

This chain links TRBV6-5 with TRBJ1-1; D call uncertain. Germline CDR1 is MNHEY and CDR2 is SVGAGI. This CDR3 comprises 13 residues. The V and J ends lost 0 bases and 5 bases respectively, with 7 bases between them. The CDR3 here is CASSYSGGTEAFF. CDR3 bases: TGTGCCAGCAGTTACTCGGGTGGGACTGAAGCTTTCTTT.

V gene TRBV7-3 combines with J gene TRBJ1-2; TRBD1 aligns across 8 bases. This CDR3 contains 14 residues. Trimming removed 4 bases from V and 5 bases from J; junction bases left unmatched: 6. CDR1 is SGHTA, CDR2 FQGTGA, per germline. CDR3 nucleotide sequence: TGTGCCAGCAGCTCAGGACAGGGAGAGTATGGCTACACCTTC. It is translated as CASSSGQGEYGYTF. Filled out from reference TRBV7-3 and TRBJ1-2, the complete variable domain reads GAGVSQTPSNKVTEKGKYVELRCDPISGHTALYWYRQSLGQGPEFLIYFQGTGAADDSGLPNDRFFAVRPEGSVSTLKIQRTERGDSAVYLCASSSGQGEYGYTFGSGTRLTVV.

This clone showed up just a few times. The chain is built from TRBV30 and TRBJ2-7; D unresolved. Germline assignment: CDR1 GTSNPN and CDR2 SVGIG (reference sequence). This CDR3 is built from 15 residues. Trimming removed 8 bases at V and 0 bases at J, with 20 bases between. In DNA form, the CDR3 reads TGTGCCACGGATGCTGATCCATTTCTCTCCTACGAGCAGTACTTC. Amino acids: CATDADPFLSYEQYF. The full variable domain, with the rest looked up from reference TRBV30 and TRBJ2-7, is SQTIHQWPATLVQPVGSPLSLECTVEGTSNPNLYWYRQAAGRGLQLLFYSVGIGQISSEVPQNLSASRPQDRQFILSSKKLLLSDSGFYLCATDADPFLSYEQYFGPGTRLTVT.

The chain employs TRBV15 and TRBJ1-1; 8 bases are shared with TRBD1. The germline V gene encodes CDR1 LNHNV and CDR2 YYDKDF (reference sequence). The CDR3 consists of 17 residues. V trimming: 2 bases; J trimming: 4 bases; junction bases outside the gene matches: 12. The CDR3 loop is CATSRSYGRGLGTEAFF. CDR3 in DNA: TGTGCCACCAGCAGATCTTATGGCAGGGGGCTGGGCACTGAAGCTTTCTTT.

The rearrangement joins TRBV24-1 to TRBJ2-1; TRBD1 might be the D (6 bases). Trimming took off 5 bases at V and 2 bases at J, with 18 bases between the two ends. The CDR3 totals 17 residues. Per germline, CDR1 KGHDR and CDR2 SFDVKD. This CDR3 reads CATSVQGSYTPYNEQFF. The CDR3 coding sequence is TGTGCCACCAGTGTACAGGGCAGCTATACCCCCTACAATGAGCAGTTCTTC.

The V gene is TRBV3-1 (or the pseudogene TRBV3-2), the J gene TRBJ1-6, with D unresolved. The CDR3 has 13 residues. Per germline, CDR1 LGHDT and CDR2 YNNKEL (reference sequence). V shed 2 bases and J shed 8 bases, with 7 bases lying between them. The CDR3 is CASSQQSDSPLHF. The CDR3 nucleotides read TGTGCCAGCAGCCAACAGTCGGATTCACCCCTCCACTTT.

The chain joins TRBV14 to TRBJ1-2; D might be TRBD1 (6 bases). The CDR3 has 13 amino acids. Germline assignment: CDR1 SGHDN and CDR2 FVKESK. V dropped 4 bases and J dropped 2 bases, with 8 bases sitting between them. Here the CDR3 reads CASSPGTNYGYTF. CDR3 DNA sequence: TGTGCCAGCAGCCCGGGGACAAACTATGGCTACACCTTC. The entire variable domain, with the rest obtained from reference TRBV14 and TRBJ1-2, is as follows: EAGVTQFPSHSVIEKGQTVTLRCDPISGHDNLYWYRRVMGKEIKFLLHFVKESKQDESGMPNNRFLAERTGGTYSTLKVQPAELEDSGVYFCASSPGTNYGYTFGSGTRLTVV.

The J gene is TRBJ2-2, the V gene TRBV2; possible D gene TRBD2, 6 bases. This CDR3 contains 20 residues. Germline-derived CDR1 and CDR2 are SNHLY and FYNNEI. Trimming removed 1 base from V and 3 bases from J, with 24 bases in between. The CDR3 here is CASSEGGGGITGRHTGELFF. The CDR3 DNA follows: TGTGCCAGCAGTGAAGGGGGAGGTGGGATAACGGGACGGCACACCGGGGAGCTGTTTTTT.

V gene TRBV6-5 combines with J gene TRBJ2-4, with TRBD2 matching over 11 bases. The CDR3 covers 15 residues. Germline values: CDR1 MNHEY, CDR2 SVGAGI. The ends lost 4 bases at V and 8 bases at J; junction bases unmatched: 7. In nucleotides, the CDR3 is TGTGCCAGCAGTTCAAAGTCTAGCGGGGGGTACATTCAGTACTTC. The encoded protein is CASSSKSSGGYIQYF.

The chain's CDR3 is CASSPWRGGYNEQFF. The DNA for the CDR3 is TGTGCCAGCAGTCCCTGGCGGGGGGGCTACAATGAGCAGTTCTTC. The J gene is TRBJ2-1, the V gene TRBV6-5; 9 nucleotides line up with TRBD2. After removal of 5 bases from V and 3 bases from J, the junction contained 5 bases not matched to a gene. Germline CDR1 is MNHEY and CDR2 is SVGAGI. The CDR3 is 15 amino acids.

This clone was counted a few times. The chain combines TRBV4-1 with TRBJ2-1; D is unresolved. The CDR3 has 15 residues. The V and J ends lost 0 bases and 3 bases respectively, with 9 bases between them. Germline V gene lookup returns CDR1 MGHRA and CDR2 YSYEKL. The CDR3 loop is CASSQDQAYYNEQFF. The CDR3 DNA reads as TGCGCCAGCAGCCAAGACCAAGCCTACTACAATGAGCAGTTCTTC.

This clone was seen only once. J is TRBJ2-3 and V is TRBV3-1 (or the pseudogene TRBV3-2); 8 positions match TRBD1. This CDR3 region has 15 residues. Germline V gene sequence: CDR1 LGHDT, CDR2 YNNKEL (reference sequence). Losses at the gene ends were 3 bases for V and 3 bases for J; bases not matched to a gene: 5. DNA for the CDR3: TGTGCCAGCAGCCAGCAGGGGGCGATAACAGATACGCAGTATTTT. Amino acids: CASSQQGAITDTQYF.